This TCR beta chain was documented in a study of blood T cell repertoires in COVID-19. The wider study: Samples taken during acute and convalescent COVID-19 were collected in the United States, Italy and Spain.

The CDR3 extends over 15 amino acids. Trimming left V 6 bases short and J 1 base short, with 16 bases between. The germline V gene has CDR1 SGHRS and CDR2 YFSETQ. The data were produced by immunoSEQ multiplex PCR, yet TCRdb's version contains in-frame clones alone and is incomplete. The table lists 210,000 or so clones, less than 90% of them singletons, with around 19% in the top ten. The chain is built from TRBV5-1 and TRBJ2-5, with D possibly TRBD1 on 6 matching bases. The origin of this receptor is a human donor in a cohort sampled during active COVID-19. Sequences were obtained from peripheral blood. The CDR3 spells CASTSDSQAQETQYF. CDR3 DNA: TGCGCCAGCACCTCGGACAGCCAAGCCCAAGAGACCCAGTACTTC.